A single sample is the source of the 12 T cell receptor beta chains below, sequenced in a study of blood T cell repertoires in COVID-19. Libraries were prepared by immunoSEQ multiplex PCR; TCRdb keeps only in-frame clonotypes and omits some of them. The data contain roughly 30,000 clones, 85% to 95% of them singletons. What was sequenced was peripheral blood. The receptors were sampled from a woman aged 70-85 years with COVID-19, enrolled during active disease.

This chain links TRBV28 with TRBJ1-2, with D perhaps matching TRBD1 (6 bases). V was cut by 6 bases and J by 3 bases, with 11 bases left in between. Germline V gene data show CDR1 as MDHEN and CDR2 as SYDVKM. This CDR3 has 13 residues. The CDR3: CASSRGQHYGYTF. Here the CDR3 DNA reads TGTGCCAGCAGCCGCGGACAGCACTATGGCTACACCTTC.

A few counts support this clone. The gene calls are TRBV5-5 and TRBJ2-7; D possibly corresponds to TRBD2 (7 bases). Germline CDR1 is SGHKS and CDR2 is YYEKEE (reference sequence). V lost 0 bases, J lost 2 bases, and 9 bases lay in between. The CDR3 contains 14 residues. The CDR3 reads CASSLVGGPYEQYF. The CDR3 DNA sequence: TGTGCCAGCAGCTTGGTGGGGGGGCCCTACGAGCAGTACTTC.

The chain recombines TRBV24-1 with TRBJ2-7; D is unresolved. The CDR3 covers 15 residues. Germline assignment: CDR1 KGHDR and CDR2 SFDVKD. The V gene lost 3 bases and the J gene lost 2 bases, with 13 bases spanning the gap. CDR3 bases: TGTGCCACCAGTGATGGAGCCCCTCCGGCCTACGAGCAGTACTTC. Its protein product is CATSDGAPPAYEQYF.

The chain links TRBV5-4 to TRBJ2-7; 8 bases align to TRBD1. Trimming removed 2 bases from V and 3 bases from J; junction bases left unmatched: 4. CDR1 and CDR2 from the germline V gene are SGHNT and YYREEE (reference sequence). The CDR3 has 14 amino acids. The CDR3 is CASSFGGQGYEQYF. DNA for the CDR3: TGTGCCAGCAGCTTCGGAGGACAGGGCTACGAGCAGTACTTC.

The chain carries TRBV18 and TRBJ1-5; D possibly corresponds to TRBD1 (6 bases). The V end lost 3 bases, the J end lost 4 bases, and 13 bases lay between the germline ends. CDR1 is KGHSH and CDR2 is LQKENI in the germline V gene. CDR3 length equals 15 residues. CDR3 amino acids: CASSPRTVRNQPQHF. In DNA, the CDR3 is TGTGCCAGCTCACCTCGGACAGTAAGGAATCAGCCCCAGCATTTT.

The V gene is TRBV28, the J gene TRBJ1-4; 7 bases line up with TRBD1. Unmatched junction bases numbered 7, after V lost 5 bases and J lost 7 bases. CDR3 length: 14 amino acids. Germline assignment: CDR1 MDHEN and CDR2 SYDVKM. CDR3 DNA: TGTGCCAGCAGTCCGAGGGGGCAGACTGAAAAACTGTTTTTT. Encoded protein: CASSPRGQTEKLFF.

V gene TRBV9 combines with J gene TRBJ1-2; D call uncertain. Trimming removed 1 base at V and 5 bases at J, with 12 bases between. Germline V gene data show CDR1 as SGDLS and CDR2 as YYNGEE. CDR3 size: 14 residues. The DNA for the CDR3 is TGTGCCAGCAGCGTATACGGGGAGGCTTATGGCTACACCTTC. This sequence encodes CASSVYGEAYGYTF.

V and J are TRBV5-5 and TRBJ1-6; D is undetermined. Germline assignment: CDR1 SGHKS and CDR2 YYEKEE (reference sequence). This CDR3 has 16 residues. V lost 0 bases to trimming and J lost 5 bases, with 12 bases between them. The CDR3 protein is CASSLGPGIDNSPLHF. CDR3 DNA: TGTGCCAGCAGCTTGGGGCCCGGGATCGATAATTCACCCCTCCACTTT.

A few counts support this clone. The chain links TRBV10-3 to TRBJ1-5; TRBD1 aligns across 8 bases. Germline CDR1 and CDR2: ENHRY and SYGVKD. V dropped 10 bases and J dropped 3; count of bases not matched to a gene: 5. This CDR3 has 13 amino acids. CDR3 DNA sequence: TGTGCCACACAGGGGGATGTCAATCAGCCCCAGCATTTT. It encodes CATQGDVNQPQHF.

The V call is TRBV28, the J call TRBJ2-7; 9 nucleotides agree with TRBD2. Germline CDR1 MDHEN, CDR2 SYDVKM. This CDR3 has 15 residues. Unmatched junction bases numbered 9, after V lost 6 bases and J lost 3 bases. The CDR3 spells CASSSFSGSLYEQYF. The CDR3 DNA sequence: TGTGCCAGCAGCTCTTTTAGCGGGAGTCTCTACGAGCAGTACTTC. The full variable domain, completed using reference TRBV28 and TRBJ2-7, is DVKVTQSSRYLVKRTGEKVFLECVQDMDHENMFWYRQDPGLGLRLIYFSYDVKMKEKGDIPEGYSVSREKKERFSLILESASTNQTSMYLCASSSFSGSLYEQYFGPGTRLTVT.

The V and J genes are TRBV27 and TRBJ2-5, with 9 bases identical to TRBD2. This CDR3 has 15 residues. J gave up 3 bases and V 4 bases, and 6 bases lay outside the gene matches. The germline gives CDR1 MNHEY, CDR2 SMNVEV (reference sequence). CDR3 region: CASSSSTSGEETQYF. The CDR3 region has the DNA TGTGCCAGCAGTTCCTCGACTAGCGGAGAAGAGACCCAGTACTTC.

This chain uses TRBV18 with TRBJ1-4, with TRBD1 matching 8 bases. This CDR3 spans 12 amino acids. The trim removed 3 bases at V and 15 bases at J, leaving 6 bases unmatched. Germline lookup yields CDR1 KGHSH and CDR2 LQKENI. The CDR3 loop reads CASSPAETGVFF. The CDR3, as DNA: TGTGCCAGCTCACCCGCTGAGACAGGGGTGTTTTTT.